This T cell receptor beta chain was identified in a study of Graves' ophthalmopathy and Graves' hyperthyroidism (dated by TCRdb to the late 2010s). In the study overall: Peripheral blood samples were taken at the time of initial diagnosis, before any treatment was given. The study used signatures of the TCR beta repertoire to tell Graves' ophthalmopathy apart from Graves' hyperthyroidism and to predict which patients would progress to ophthalmopathy. In total, under 150 blood samples were TCR-sequenced: around 42 ophthalmopathy, around 75 hyperthyroidism and some 17 hyperthyroidism-to-ophthalmopathy patients. To explore V-J signatures that separate ophthalmopathy from hyperthyroidism, a discovery set of around 97 patients was enrolled, consisting of 43 with ophthalmopathy and some 56 with stable hyperthyroidism. For independent validation, a separate cohort was made up of approximately 18 hyperthyroidism patients plus 17 patients who later progressed from hyperthyroidism to ophthalmopathy. In roughly 6 hyperthyroidism patients, T-cell repertoires of thyroid tissue and blood were compared. Following sampling, methimazole starting at 30 mg daily was administered to hyperthyroidism patients, and high-dose intravenous methylprednisolone was administered to ophthalmopathy patients. The 100 or so discovery patients were randomly divided into training and test sets at a 7:3 ratio.

Patients with ophthalmopathy had moderately to severely active disease, with a Clinical Activity Score of 3 or more, a NOSPECS grade of 4 or more, and a disease duration of less than 3 months. Patients with other autoimmune diseases, uncontrolled infections, pregnancy or lactation were excluded from the study. Diagnosis relied on clinical symptoms, serum thyroxine, TRAb, thyroid ultrasound and orbital computed tomography. Using Ficoll-Paque density gradient centrifugation, PBMCs were isolated from 10 ml of fresh peripheral blood. Total RNA was extracted using Trizol reagent, and RNA quality was checked on an Agilent 2100 Bioanalyzer. Taken from cysteine to phenylalanine, the CDR3 has 14 residues. Only the CDR3 DNA is retained, 42 bases long and in frame from the first base. The junction shows trimming of 7 bases on V and 3 bases on J, and the gene matches do not reach 9 bases of it. Study-level results and caveats: In validation, the model predicted ophthalmopathy progression with 55% to 71% sensitivity and 72.22% specificity; some twelve predicted patients were CT-confirmed with GO in a median of roughly 6.8 months. In cross-validation, the 13-signature model distinguished ophthalmopathy from stable hyperthyroidism with approximately 90% sensitivity and about 81% specificity, while in the test set the corresponding values were approximately 79% and 70%. Sample size was not predetermined statistically, and investigators were not blinded to group allocation. Most of the expanded thyroid clonotypes with a frequency above 0.001 were also detected in blood, and it was suggested that the thyroid immune response may be reflected by blood repertoires.

For repertoire sequencing, the TCR beta CDR3 regions were amplified from RNA transcripts. HTBI primers and the Qiagen OneStep RT-PCR kit were used in a first-round RT-PCR, which was followed by a second-round multiplex PCR, size selection and purification. Sequencing of the libraries was carried out on an Illumina HiSeq2000 in paired-end mode with 100 bp reads. Turning to the authors' computational methods: SOAPnuke was used to process the reads, throwing out any read that had adapters, had uncalled bases, had a mean Phred below 15, or lacked an exact constant-primer or identifier match. High-quality paired reads were merged with COPE v1.2.5. Each unique nucleotide sequence was treated as a clonotype, and MiTCR v1.1 was used to align the clonotypes to the IMGT TRB V, D and J references. Only V-J combinations with frequency above 0.0001 were analysed, covering 98% to 99.2% of repertoires. For each V-J combination, a TCR clonal expansion and chaos score was defined as F50 clonal expansion divided by the chaos observed in the TCRdist matrix. Welch's t-statistics and random forest were used to reduce the features to about 12 V-J combinations, which were then used as input to a naive Bayes classifier. The similarity between thyroid and blood repertoires was quantified using the Morisita-Horn index. Starting from the raw public reads, TCRdb applied fastp trimming at Q25, assembled clones with MiXCR and retained in-frame beta chains. CDR3 protein duplicates are merged, each entry listing the most common genes and DNA. In this record, the V and J calls reflect TCRdb's handling and not the investigators' own analysis. This sample gives over 450,000 distinct CDR3 sequences in total; roughly an eighth of them show up just once. Roughly 10% of the sample belongs to the ten largest clones.

The sample holds many counts of this clonotype. Its antigen is not yet known. Per-nucleotide qualities are absent, and no much larger clonotype sits a single base away. The TCR was taken from a woman aged 25 to 39 with Graves' ophthalmopathy. Donor details come from another sample of the same person, matched by shared clones. The chain employs TRBV12-3 or TRBV12-4 and TRBJ2-7, and 7 junctional nucleotides match TRBD2. Sequenced material: blood. Here is the DNA: TGTGCCAGCAACGATGGGACTACCTACTACGAGCAGTACTTC. The translation is CASNDGTTYYEQYF.